This T cell receptor (beta chain) came from a study of blood T cell repertoires in COVID-19. Study context: Both acute and convalescent COVID-19 samples were obtained from the United States, Italy and Spain. Nucleic acid was either cDNA or gDNA, and it came from T cells, B-cell-depleted T cells, or PBMCs.

This clone was counted many times. V lost 6 bases, J lost 4 bases, and 4 bases stayed unmatched. The germline CDR1 and CDR2 sequences are SNHLY and FYNNEI. The CDR3 totals 15 residues. Methods used by the authors: Scientists estimated how many nucleated cells there were by amplifying reference gene primers. The assay was immunoSEQ multiplex PCR, and TCRdb's table has in-frame clones only and misses some. V, J and clone size were drawn from that table, and D and trimming were deduced from the DNA. The profile shows tens of thousands of clones, about 86% of them singletons. The source of this sequence is a man at least 80 years old with acute or convalescent COVID-19. The specimen sequenced was peripheral blood. This chain uses TRBV2 with TRBJ2-5, with 14 bases matching TRBD2. The chain's CDR3 is CASSGTSGSSETQYF. CDR3 nucleotide sequence: TGTGCCAGCAGCGGGACTAGCGGGAGTTCAGAGACCCAGTACTTC.